The 20 T cell receptor beta chains presented below share a single source sample, sequenced in a study of T-cell reconstitution after alpha-beta-depleted transplantation in children. TCRbeta library preparation incorporated unique molecular identifiers. TCRdb re-derived calls from the PCR reads in MiXCR, one entry per CDR3 protein. The sample includes roughly 400,000 distinct CDR3 sequences, around 21% of them seen just once. The sample here was PBMCs from the stem cell graft donor, taken from the stem cell graft. The origin of the receptors is a human donor who donated a stem cell graft to a child with acute myeloid leukemia.

The rearrangement uses TRBV2 and TRBJ1-2, with D hard to call. Trimming took 4 bases from V and 4 from J, leaving 7 bases between them. The CDR3 is made up of 12 amino acids. CDR1 SNHLY and CDR2 FYNNEI come from the germline V gene. The CDR3 DNA follows: TGTGCCAGCAGTGTAGCATTCTATGGCTACACCTTC. Protein: CASSVAFYGYTF.

A few counts support this clonotype. V usage is TRBV12-3 or TRBV12-4 and J usage is TRBJ2-7; D may be TRBD1 or TRBD2 (5 bases each). The CDR3 is 14 amino acids. V shed 6 bases and J shed 3 bases, with 15 bases lying between them. Here the CDR3 reads CASRGTSLGYEQYF. CDR3 bases: TGTGCCAGCAGGGGGACCTCGCTGGGCTACGAGCAGTACTTC.

V and J are TRBV4-1 and TRBJ2-7; 7 bases match TRBD2. J was trimmed by 3 bases and V by 3 bases; bases with no gene match: 11. Germline lookup yields CDR1 MGHRA and CDR2 YSYEKL. This CDR3 comprises 16 residues. CDR3 sequence reads: CASSQGELAFLYEQYF. The CDR3 DNA reads as TGCGCCAGCAGCCAGGGAGAACTAGCGTTCCTCTACGAGCAGTACTTC.

The chain links TRBV10-3 to TRBJ2-3; 13 bases are a match to TRBD2. This CDR3 contains 14 residues. V lost 11 bases to trimming and J lost 4 bases; unmatched junction nucleotides: 6. The germline CDR1 and CDR2 sequences are ENHRY and SYGVKD. CDR3 DNA: TGTGCCGGCCGGACTAGCGGGAGCTCAGATACGCAGTATTTT. Protein: CAGRTSGSSDTQYF.

This clonotype was picked up a small number of times. The chain carries TRBV7-3 and TRBJ2-1; D remains ambiguous. In germline, CDR1 is SGHTA, CDR2 FQGTGA. Deletions cut 4 bases from V and 8 bases from J, with 15 bases between. The CDR3 contains 14 residues. The DNA for the CDR3 is TGTGCCAGCAGCTCCTCACCTGGGGTCGATGAGCAGTTCTTC. Residues: CASSSSPGVDEQFF.

The CDR3 region has the DNA TGTGCCAGCAGCAGGACAGGGCGCGAGCAGTACTTC. It yields the protein CASSRTGREQYF. The gene calls are TRBV7-9 and TRBJ2-7; 8 nucleotides align to TRBD1. Germline-derived CDR1 and CDR2 are SEHNR and FQNEAQ (reference sequence). The V segment lost 5 bases and the J segment 6 bases; nucleotides outside the gene matches: 3. The CDR3 length is 12 residues.

This clonotype has only a few counts. This sequence joins TRBV12-3 or TRBV12-4 and TRBJ2-5; D may be TRBD1 (5 bases). Trimming removed 7 bases from V and 1 base from J, with 19 bases in between. The CDR3 runs 16 residues. This CDR3 reads CASMQGLPGPQETQYF. CDR3 DNA: TGTGCCAGCATGCAGGGCCTACCCGGTCCCCAAGAGACCCAGTACTTC.

This clonotype was counted a few times. The chain links TRBV10-3 to TRBJ2-5; TRBD1 matches 8 bases. Germline CDR1 is ENHRY and CDR2 is SYGVKD. The CDR3 spans 15 residues. J lost 5 bases, V lost 2 bases, and 7 bases had no gene match. As DNA, the CDR3 is TGTGCCATCAGTGAGACCAGGGGGCGGCGGGAGACCCAGTACTTC. This gives the protein CAISETRGRRETQYF.

This clonotype was counted only a few times. CDR3 nucleotide sequence: TGTGCCAGCAGCTACCTGGGGACGCCCGGGGAGCTGTTTTTT. Translation: CASSYLGTPGELFF. The chain joins TRBV7-2 to TRBJ2-2; the D call may be TRBD1 or TRBD2 (5 bases each). The CDR3 loop spans 14 amino acids. V was cut by 4 bases and J by 6 bases, with 12 bases left in between. Germline assignment: CDR1 SGHTA and CDR2 FQGNSA.

The chain uses TRBV5-1 and TRBJ2-7; perhaps TRBD1 as D (6 bases). V was trimmed by 0 bases and J by 1 base, leaving 11 bases between them. The CDR3 totals 15 residues. Germline V CDR1 and CDR2: SGHRS, YFSETQ. As DNA, the CDR3 is TGCGCCAGCAGCTTGGCGGCAGGGGATTCCTACGAGCAGTACTTC. This encodes CASSLAAGDSYEQYF.

This rearrangement joins TRBV5-1 to TRBJ2-2, with D maybe TRBD1 (6 bases). V lost 0 bases and J 4 bases, leaving 10 bases between the germline ends. This CDR3 contains 15 residues. CDR1 is SGHRS and CDR2 is YFSETQ in the germline V gene. The DNA of the CDR3 is TGCGCCAGCAGCTTGGGGGGACACCTCACCGGGGAGCTGTTTTTT. This gives the protein CASSLGGHLTGELFF.

V gene TRBV10-3 combines with J gene TRBJ2-3; TRBD1 aligns across 8 bases. V trimming: 5 bases; J trimming: 1 base; junction bases outside the gene matches: 5. In germline, CDR1 is ENHRY, CDR2 SYGVKD. The CDR3 covers 15 residues. CDR3 nucleotides: TGTGCCATCAGTAACAGGGGGAATGGCACAGATACGCAGTATTTT. Amino acid sequence: CAISNRGNGTDTQYF.

The chain couples TRBV12-3 or TRBV12-4 to TRBJ2-7; TRBD1 matches 8 bases. V lost 4 bases and J lost 1; bases outside the gene matches: 6. This CDR3 has 15 amino acids. CDR3 in DNA: TGTGCCAGCAGTTCCCGGGACAGGAAATCCTACGAGCAGTACTTC. It is translated as CASSSRDRKSYEQYF.

The genes are TRBV28 and TRBJ2-1, with TRBD1 identical over 8 bases. The CDR3 spans 15 residues. Germline CDR1 and CDR2: MDHEN and SYDVKM. Trimming took 5 bases from V and 3 from J; bases not matched to a gene: 6. CDR3: CASSTRTGNYNEQFF. Written as DNA, the CDR3 is TGTGCCAGCAGTACTCGGACAGGGAACTACAATGAGCAGTTCTTC.

V gene TRBV6-1 combines with J gene TRBJ1-5, with D possibly being TRBD1 (6 bases). CDR1 is MNHNS and CDR2 is SASEGT in the germline V gene. Deletions cut 5 bases from V and 1 base from J, with 12 bases between. The CDR3 extends over 15 amino acids. The CDR3 reads CASSSTGSSNQPQHF. CDR3 nucleotides: TGTGCCAGCAGTAGCACAGGGAGCAGCAATCAGCCCCAGCATTTT.

This clonotype was counted many times. This rearrangement joins TRBV4-2 to TRBJ2-5; TRBD1 matches at 9 bases. There are 15 residues in the CDR3. The trim removed 6 bases at V and 2 bases at J, leaving 7 bases unmatched. Germline V gene data show CDR1 as LGHNA and CDR2 as YNFKEQ. The CDR3 region is CASSPPGQGQETQYF. Here the CDR3 DNA reads TGTGCCAGCAGTCCCCCGGGACAGGGTCAAGAGACCCAGTACTTC.

The V call is TRBV6-1, the J call TRBJ1-1; D unclear. The CDR3 consists of 14 residues. The V and J ends lost 4 bases and 2 bases respectively, with 11 bases between them. Germline values: CDR1 MNHNS, CDR2 SASEGT. The CDR3 bases are TGTGCCAGCAGTGGAATACCACCCAACACTGAAGCTTTCTTT. Its translation is CASSGIPPNTEAFF.

Ten or more counts support this clonotype. The chain employs TRBV20-1 and TRBJ2-1; 9 bases align to TRBD2. The CDR3 is 15 residues long. J was trimmed by 5 bases and V by 3 bases; bases with no gene match: 8. Germline CDR1 reads DFQATT; CDR2 reads SNEGSKA (reference sequence). The DNA of the CDR3 is TGCAGTGCTAGCTCAGCGGGAGGCCTTCACAATGAGCAGTTCTTC. Translated, it gives CSASSAGGLHNEQFF.

This sequence joins TRBV29-1 and TRBJ2-5; 8 bases fit TRBD2. CDR1 is SQVTM, CDR2 ANQGSEA, per germline. This CDR3 has 14 amino acids. V gave up 3 bases and J gave up 4 bases; unmatched junction bases: 7. The CDR3 DNA follows: TGCAGCGTTGAGACGGGAGGGCGGGCAGAGACCCAGTACTTC. Translation gives CSVETGGRAETQYF.

The chain combines TRBV15 with TRBJ2-2, with no clear D. This CDR3 has 14 residues. V was shortened by 4 bases and J by 2 bases, with 8 bases between the two germline ends. Germline V lookup: CDR1 LNHNV, CDR2 YYDKDF (reference sequence). The CDR3 bases are TGTGCCACCAGCACCCGACAAAACACCGGGGAGCTGTTTTTT. Protein sequence: CATSTRQNTGELFF. Variable domain in full (rest from reference TRBV15 and TRBJ2-2): DAMVIQNPRYQVTQFGKPVTLSCSQTLNHNVMYWYQQKSSQAPKLLFHYYDKDFNNEADTPDNFQSRRPNTSFCFLDIRSPGLGDTAMYLCATSTRQNTGELFFGEGSRLTVL.